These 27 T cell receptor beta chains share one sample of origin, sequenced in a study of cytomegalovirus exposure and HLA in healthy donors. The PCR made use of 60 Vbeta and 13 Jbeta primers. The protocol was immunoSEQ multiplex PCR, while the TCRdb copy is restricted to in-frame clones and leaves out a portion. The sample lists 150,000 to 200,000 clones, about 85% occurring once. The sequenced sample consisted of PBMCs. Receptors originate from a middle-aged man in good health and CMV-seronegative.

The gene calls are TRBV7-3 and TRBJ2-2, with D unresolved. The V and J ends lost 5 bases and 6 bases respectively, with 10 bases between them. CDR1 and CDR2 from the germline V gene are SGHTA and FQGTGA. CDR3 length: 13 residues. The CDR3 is CASSPNPAGELFF. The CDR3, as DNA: TGTGCCAGCAGCCCTAACCCGGCCGGGGAGCTGTTTTTT.

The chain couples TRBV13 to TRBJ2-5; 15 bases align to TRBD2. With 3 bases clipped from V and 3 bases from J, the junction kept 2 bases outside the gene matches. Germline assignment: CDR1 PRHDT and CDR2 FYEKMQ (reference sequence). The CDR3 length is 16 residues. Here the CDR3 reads CASSLRTSGGEETQYF. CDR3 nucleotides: TGTGCCAGCAGCTTGCGGACTAGCGGGGGGGAAGAGACCCAGTACTTC.

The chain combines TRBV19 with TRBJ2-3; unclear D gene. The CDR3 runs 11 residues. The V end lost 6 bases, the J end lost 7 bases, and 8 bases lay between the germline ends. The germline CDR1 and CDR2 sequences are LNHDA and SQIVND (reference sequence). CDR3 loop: CASRRDNTQYF. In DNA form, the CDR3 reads TGTGCCAGTAGGAGAGATAATACGCAGTATTTT. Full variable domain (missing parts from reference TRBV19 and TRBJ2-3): DGGITQSPKYLFRKEGQNVTLSCEQNLNHDAMYWYRQDPGQGLRLIYYSQIVNDFQKGDIAEGYSVSREKKESFPLTVTSAQKNPTAFYLCASRRDNTQYFGPGTRLTVL.

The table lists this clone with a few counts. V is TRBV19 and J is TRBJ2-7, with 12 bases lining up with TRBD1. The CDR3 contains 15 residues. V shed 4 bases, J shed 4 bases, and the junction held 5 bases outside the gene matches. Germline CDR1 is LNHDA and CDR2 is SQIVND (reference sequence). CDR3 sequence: CASSSPGQGAYEQYF. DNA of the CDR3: TGTGCCAGTAGTAGTCCGGGACAGGGGGCGTACGAGCAGTACTTC.

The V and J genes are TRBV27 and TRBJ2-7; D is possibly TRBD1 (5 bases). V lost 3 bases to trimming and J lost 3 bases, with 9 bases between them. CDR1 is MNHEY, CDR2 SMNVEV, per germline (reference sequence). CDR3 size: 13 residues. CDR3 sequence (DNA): TGTGCCAGCAGTTTTGCAGGGAACTACGAGCAGTACTTC. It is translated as CASSFAGNYEQYF.

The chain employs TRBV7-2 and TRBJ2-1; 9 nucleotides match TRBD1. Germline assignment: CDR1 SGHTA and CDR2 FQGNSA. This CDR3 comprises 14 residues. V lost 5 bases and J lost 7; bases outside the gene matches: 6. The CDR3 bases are TGTGCCAGCAGCACCGGGACAGGGTGGAATGAGCAGTTCTTC. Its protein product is CASSTGTGWNEQFF.

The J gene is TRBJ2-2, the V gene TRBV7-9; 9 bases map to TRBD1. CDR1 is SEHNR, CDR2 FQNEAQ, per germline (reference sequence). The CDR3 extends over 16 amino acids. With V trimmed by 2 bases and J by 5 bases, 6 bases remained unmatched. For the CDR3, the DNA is TGTGCCAGCAGCTTAAAGGGACAGGGCTTTACCGGGGAGCTGTTTTTT. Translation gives CASSLKGQGFTGELFF.

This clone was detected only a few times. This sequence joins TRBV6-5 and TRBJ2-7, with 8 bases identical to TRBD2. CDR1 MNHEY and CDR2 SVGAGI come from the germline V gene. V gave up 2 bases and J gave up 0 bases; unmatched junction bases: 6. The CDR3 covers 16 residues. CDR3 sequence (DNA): TGTGCCAGCAGTTACAGGGCAGGGACTAGCTCCTACGAGCAGTACTTC. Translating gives CASSYRAGTSSYEQYF.

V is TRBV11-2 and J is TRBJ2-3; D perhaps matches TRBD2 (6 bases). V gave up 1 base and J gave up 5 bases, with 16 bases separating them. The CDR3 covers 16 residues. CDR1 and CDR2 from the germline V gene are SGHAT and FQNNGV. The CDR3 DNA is TGTGCCAGCAGCTTAGCTAGCGAGGTTACCGGAGATACGCAGTATTTT. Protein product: CASSLASEVTGDTQYF. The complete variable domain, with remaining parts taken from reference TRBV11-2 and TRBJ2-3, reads EAGVAQSPRYKIIEKRQSVAFWCNPISGHATLYWYQQILGQGPKLLIQFQNNGVVDDSQLPKDRFSAERLKGVDSTLKIQPAKLEDSAVYLCASSLASEVTGDTQYFGPGTRLTVL.

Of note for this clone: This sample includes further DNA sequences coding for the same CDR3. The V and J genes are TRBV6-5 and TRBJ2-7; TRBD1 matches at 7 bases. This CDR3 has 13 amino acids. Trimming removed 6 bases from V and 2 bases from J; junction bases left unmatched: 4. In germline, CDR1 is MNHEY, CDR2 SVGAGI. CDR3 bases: TGTGCCAGCAGCCCCGGGACAGCCTACGAGCAGTACTTC. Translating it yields CASSPGTAYEQYF.

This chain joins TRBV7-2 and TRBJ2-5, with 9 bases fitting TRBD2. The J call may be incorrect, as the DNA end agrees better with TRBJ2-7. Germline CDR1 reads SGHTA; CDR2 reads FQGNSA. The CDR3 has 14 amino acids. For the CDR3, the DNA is TGTGCCAGCAGCATCGGCGGGGGGGCGGTCGAGCAGTACTTC. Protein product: CASSIGGGAVEQYF.

The CDR3 spells CASSLPGGATDTQYF. DNA for the CDR3: TGTGCCAGCAGTCTTCCGGGGGGGGCCACAGATACGCAGTATTTT. The chain recombines TRBV27 with TRBJ2-3; 8 bases line up with TRBD2. The germline V gene has CDR1 MNHEY and CDR2 SMNVEV (reference sequence). The CDR3 has 15 residues. With V trimmed by 5 bases and J by 2 bases, 6 bases remained unmatched.

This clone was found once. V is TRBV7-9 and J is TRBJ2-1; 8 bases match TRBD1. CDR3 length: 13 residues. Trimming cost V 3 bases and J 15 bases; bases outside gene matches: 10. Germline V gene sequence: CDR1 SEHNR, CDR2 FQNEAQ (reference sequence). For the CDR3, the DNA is TGTGCCAGCAGCTTCCCGGACAGGGAACGAGGGTTCTTC. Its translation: CASSFPDRERGFF.

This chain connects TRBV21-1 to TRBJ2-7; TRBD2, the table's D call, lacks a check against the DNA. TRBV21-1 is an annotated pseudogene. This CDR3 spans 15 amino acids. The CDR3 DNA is TGTGCCAGCAGCAAAGAATATCGGGGTTCCTACGAGCAGTACTTC. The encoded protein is CASSKEYRGSYEQYF.

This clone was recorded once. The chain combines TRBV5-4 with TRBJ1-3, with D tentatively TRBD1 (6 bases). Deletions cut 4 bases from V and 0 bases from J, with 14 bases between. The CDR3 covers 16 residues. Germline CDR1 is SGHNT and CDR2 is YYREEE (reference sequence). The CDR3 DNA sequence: TGTGCCAGCAGCATCCAAGGGGGGGGCTCTGGAAACACCATATATTTT. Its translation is CASSIQGGGSGNTIYF.

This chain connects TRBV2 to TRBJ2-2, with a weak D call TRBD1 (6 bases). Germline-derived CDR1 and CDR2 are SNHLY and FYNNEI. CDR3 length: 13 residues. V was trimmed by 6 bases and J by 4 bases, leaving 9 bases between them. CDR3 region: CASSGTTTGELFF. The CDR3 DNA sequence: TGTGCCAGCAGCGGGACAACCACCGGGGAGCTGTTTTTT.

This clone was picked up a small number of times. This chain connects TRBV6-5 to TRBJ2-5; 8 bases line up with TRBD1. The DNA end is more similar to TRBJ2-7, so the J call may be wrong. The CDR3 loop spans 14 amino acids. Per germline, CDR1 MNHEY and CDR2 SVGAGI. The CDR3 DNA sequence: TGTGCCAGCAGTCCCGGGACAGGTCTCTACGAGCAGTACTTC. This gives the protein CASSPGTGLYEQYF.

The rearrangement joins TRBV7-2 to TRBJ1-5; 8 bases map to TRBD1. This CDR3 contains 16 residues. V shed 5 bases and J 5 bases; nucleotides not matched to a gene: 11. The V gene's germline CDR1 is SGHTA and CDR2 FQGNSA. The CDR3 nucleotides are TGTGCCAGCAGCCAAGAAGAGACCAGGGGGCATCAGCCCCAGCATTTT. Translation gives CASSQEETRGHQPQHF. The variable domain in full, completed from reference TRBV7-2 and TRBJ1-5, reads GAGVSQSPSNKVTEKGKDVELRCDPISGHTALYWYRQSLGQGLEFLIYFQGNSAPDKSGLPSDRFSAERTGGSVSTLTIQRTQQEDSAVYLCASSQEETRGHQPQHFGDGTRLSIL.

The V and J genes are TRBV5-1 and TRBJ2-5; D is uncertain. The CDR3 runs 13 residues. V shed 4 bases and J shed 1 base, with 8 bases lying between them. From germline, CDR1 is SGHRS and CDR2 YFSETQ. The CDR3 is CASSPWPQETQYF. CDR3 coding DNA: TGCGCCAGCAGCCCTTGGCCCCAAGAGACCCAGTACTTC.

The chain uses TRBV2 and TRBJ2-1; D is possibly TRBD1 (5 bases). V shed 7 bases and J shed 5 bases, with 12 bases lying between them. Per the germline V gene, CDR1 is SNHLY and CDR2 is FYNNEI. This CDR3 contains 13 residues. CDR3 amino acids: CASKEDRNNEQFF. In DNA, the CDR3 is TGTGCCAGCAAGGAAGACAGAAACAATGAGCAGTTCTTC.

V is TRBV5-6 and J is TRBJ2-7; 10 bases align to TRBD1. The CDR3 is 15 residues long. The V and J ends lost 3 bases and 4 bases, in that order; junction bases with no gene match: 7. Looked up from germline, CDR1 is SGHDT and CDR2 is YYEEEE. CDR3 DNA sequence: TGTGCCAGCAGCTACCGAGGACAGGGGGATTACGAGCAGTACTTC. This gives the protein CASSYRGQGDYEQYF.

The CDR3 coding sequence is TGTGCCAGTCACCCGGGGACGAACACCGGGGAGCTGTTTTTT. It codes for CASHPGTNTGELFF. The chain combines TRBV19 with TRBJ2-2; a possible D gene is TRBD2 (5 bases). Trimming removed 8 bases at V and 0 bases at J, with 10 bases between. Germline lookup yields CDR1 LNHDA and CDR2 SQIVND (reference sequence). The CDR3 runs to 14 residues.

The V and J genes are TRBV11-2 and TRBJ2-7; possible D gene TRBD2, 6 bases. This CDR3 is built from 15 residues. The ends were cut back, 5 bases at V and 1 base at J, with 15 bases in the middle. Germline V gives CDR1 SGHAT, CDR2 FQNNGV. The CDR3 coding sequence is TGTGCCAGCAGCGATCCGCGGGGCACTTCCTACGAGCAGTACTTC. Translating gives CASSDPRGTSYEQYF.

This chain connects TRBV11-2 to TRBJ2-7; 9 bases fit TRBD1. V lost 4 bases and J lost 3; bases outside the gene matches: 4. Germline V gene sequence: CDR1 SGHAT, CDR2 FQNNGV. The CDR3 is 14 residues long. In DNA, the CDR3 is TGTGCCAGCAGCTCCGGGACAGGGTTCTACGAGCAGTACTTC. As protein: CASSSGTGFYEQYF.

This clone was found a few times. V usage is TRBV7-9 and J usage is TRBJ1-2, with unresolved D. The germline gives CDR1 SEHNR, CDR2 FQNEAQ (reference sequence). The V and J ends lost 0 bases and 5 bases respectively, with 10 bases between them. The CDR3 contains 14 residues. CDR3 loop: CASSLAAVTYGYTF. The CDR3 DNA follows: TGTGCCAGCAGCTTAGCTGCGGTTACTTATGGCTACACCTTC.

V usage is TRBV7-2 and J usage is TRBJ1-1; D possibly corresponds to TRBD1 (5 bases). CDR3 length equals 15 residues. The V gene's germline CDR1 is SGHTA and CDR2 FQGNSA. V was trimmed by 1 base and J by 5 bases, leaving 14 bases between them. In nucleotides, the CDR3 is TGTGCCAGCAGCTTAGAGTCGGGCGGGGGTACTGAAGCTTTCTTT. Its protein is CASSLESGGGTEAFF.

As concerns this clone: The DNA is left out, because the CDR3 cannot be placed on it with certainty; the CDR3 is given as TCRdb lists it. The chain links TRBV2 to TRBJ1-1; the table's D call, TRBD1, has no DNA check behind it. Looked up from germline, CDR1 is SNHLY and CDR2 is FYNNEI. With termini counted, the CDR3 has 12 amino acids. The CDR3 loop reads CASTVFAGGAFF.